The source of this TCR beta chain is a study of early T cells in non-severe SARS-CoV-2 infection. As for the study in general: The chains were unpaired, and the sequenced material was bulk RNA from unsorted whole blood.

Per germline, CDR1 SNHLY and CDR2 FYNNEI. This CDR3 comprises 12 residues. Trimming shortened V by 8 bases and J by 4 bases, and 10 bases separated the two germline ends. TCRdb reprocessed the 5' RACE reads via MiXCR and lists one record per CDR3 protein. The sample lists about 63,000 distinct CDR3 sequences, roughly 13% occurring once. In its sample, this clonotype was seen many times. Sequenced material: whole blood. This TCR was recovered from an adult who was a healthcare worker with PCR-confirmed SARS-CoV-2 infection or an uninfected control (not recorded which). This sequence joins TRBV2 and TRBJ2-3; no definite D call. This chain's CDR3 is CASCLKPDTQYF. The CDR3 DNA reads TGTGCCAGCTGCCTTAAGCCAGATACGCAGTATTTT.